The T cell receptor (beta chain) under discussion was sequenced for a study of cytotoxic CD8 clonotypes in ibrutinib-treated CLL. The length of the CDR3 is 13 residues. Trimming left V 5 bases short and J 4 bases short, with 11 bases between. The germline V gene encodes CDR1 MGHDK and CDR2 SYGVNS. About 2.2 micrograms of genomic DNA came from cryopreserved PBMCs for TCR beta libraries. In regard to this clone: Its target is unknown.

Sequencing used immunoSEQ multiplex PCR; TCRdb keeps in-frame clones, though not all of them. In the table there are hundreds of thousands of clones, about three quarters of which are singletons. Study-wide points: Public clonotypes occurred uncommonly; on treatment, they contracted or remained stable.

This rearrangement joins TRBV25-1 to TRBJ1-1, with TRBD1 as a possible D gene (5 bases). This specimen consisted of PBMCs, obtained after 24 months of ibrutinib treatment. This TCR came from a human donor with chronic lymphocytic leukemia. CDR3 sequence: CASSKAGGTEAFF. CDR3 bases: TGTGCCAGCAGTAAGGCGGGGGGCACTGAAGCTTTCTTT.